A selection of T cell receptor beta chains follows, all from one sample in a study of blood T cells in healthy people across ages. MiXCR, applied by TCRdb to the 5' RACE reads, yields one record per CDR3 protein. The table has some 920,000 distinct CDR3 sequences, roughly half seen once. Sequenced input: blood. These receptors were taken from a woman aged 60-75 years in good health. Both conserved end residues are part of each CDR3. Fields, in order: J gene, V gene, CDR3 protein.

j_gene: TRBJ2-3; v_gene: TRBV20-1; CDR3aa: CSATAGLAMDTQYF
j_gene: TRBJ2-7; v_gene: TRBV29-1; CDR3aa: CSVEDPEGLNEQYF
j_gene: TRBJ1-6; v_gene: TRBV7-8; CDR3aa: CASSLNLGSNSPLHF
j_gene: TRBJ2-7; v_gene: TRBV14; CDR3aa: CASSQDVQYYEQYF
j_gene: TRBJ1-1; v_gene: TRBV7-3; CDR3aa: CASSTGGTEAFF
j_gene: TRBJ1-2; v_gene: TRBV5-6; CDR3aa: CASSSPDRVEWDNYGYTF
j_gene: TRBJ2-3; v_gene: TRBV7-2; CDR3aa: CASRTPASNTDTQYF
j_gene: TRBJ2-7; v_gene: TRBV4-1; CDR3aa: CASSLGTAPNYEQYF
j_gene: TRBJ2-7; v_gene: TRBV5-1; CDR3aa: CASSGGQSPYEQYF
j_gene: TRBJ2-7; v_gene: TRBV7-2; CDR3aa: CASSLVGSRSSYEQYF
j_gene: TRBJ2-1; v_gene: TRBV20-1; CDR3aa: CSARYRTLNEQFF
j_gene: TRBJ2-1; v_gene: TRBV5-1; CDR3aa: CASLRTSGNSNEQFF
j_gene: TRBJ2-1; v_gene: TRBV10-3; CDR3aa: CAISGPGDGQFF
j_gene: TRBJ2-4; v_gene: TRBV6-6; CDR3aa: CASRTGVKHIQYF